The 23 T cell receptor beta chains reported below all come from one sample, sequenced in a study of blood T cells in healthy people across ages. Combining a sample-barcoded 5' primer with a J-beta primer mix, a second PCR ran for 7 to 11 cycles. Via MiXCR, TCRdb re-called the 5' RACE reads, giving one row per CDR3 protein. This table holds 600,000 to 650,000 distinct CDR3 sequences, around three fifths found once. The sequencing input was blood. These TCRs come from a man aged 55 to 70 in good health.

In nucleotides, the CDR3 is TGCGCCAGCAGCTTGGCCCGCACGTATGCAACTAATGAAAAACTGTTTTTT. This sequence encodes CASSLARTYATNEKLFF. J is TRBJ1-4 and V is TRBV5-1, with D uncertain. The CDR3 consists of 17 residues. Trimming pared 0 bases from V and 0 bases from J, leaving 12 bases between. CDR1 is SGHRS and CDR2 is YFSETQ in the germline V gene.

This chain uses TRBV29-1 with TRBJ1-1; D might be TRBD1 (5 bases). The CDR3 is 14 amino acids. Per the germline V gene, CDR1 is SQVTM and CDR2 is ANQGSEA. Trimming took 5 bases from V and 0 from J, leaving 13 bases between them. Here the CDR3 reads CSVLTEHMNTEAFF. As DNA, the CDR3 is TGCAGCGTTCTGACAGAACACATGAACACTGAAGCTTTCTTT.

CDR3 coding DNA: TGCGCCAGCAGCACCCGGACAGGGCACGGCAAAGCTTTCTTT. Translated, it gives CASSTRTGHGKAFF. The chain links TRBV5-1 to TRBJ1-1; TRBD1 matches at 8 bases. Germline V gene lookup returns CDR1 SGHRS and CDR2 YFSETQ. The CDR3 loop spans 14 amino acids. The ends lost 4 bases at V and 9 bases at J; junction bases unmatched: 11.

The J gene is TRBJ2-1, the V gene TRBV20-1; 12 bases line up with TRBD2. V lost 2 bases and J lost 9; bases outside the gene matches: 8. The CDR3 contains 15 residues. Germline assignment: CDR1 DFQATT and CDR2 SNEGSKA (reference sequence). The CDR3 protein is CSARLASGGVREQFF. The CDR3 coding sequence is TGCAGTGCTAGACTAGCTAGCGGGGGGGTGCGTGAGCAGTTCTTC.

This chain joins TRBV18 and TRBJ2-1; maybe TRBD2 (5 bases). The germline V gene has CDR1 KGHSH and CDR2 LQKENI. CDR3 length: 15 residues. V shed 6 bases and J shed 6 bases, with 18 bases lying between them. The CDR3 reads CASSPSPSEANEQFF. CDR3 DNA sequence: TGTGCCAGCTCCCCTAGTCCTTCGGAGGCCAATGAGCAGTTCTTC.

The V and J genes are TRBV5-4 and TRBJ1-2; the match to TRBD1 covers 8 bases. CDR1 SGHNT and CDR2 YYREEE come from the germline V gene (reference sequence). The CDR3 extends over 13 amino acids. V trimming: 5 bases; J trimming: 8 bases; junction bases outside the gene matches: 8. The CDR3 nucleotides are TGTGCCAGCAGATTGCAGGGGGCCGGCGGCTACACCTTC. Protein: CASRLQGAGGYTF.

This rearrangement joins TRBV6-5 to TRBJ2-1, with D possibly being TRBD2 (7 bases). Germline V gene lookup returns CDR1 MNHEY and CDR2 SVGAGI. This CDR3 spans 17 amino acids. V gave up 4 bases and J gave up 5 bases, with 21 bases separating them. Here the CDR3 DNA reads TGTGCCAGCAGTTCCACCTATTGGGGGGGCCCCCACAATGAGCAGTTCTTC. Translating it yields CASSSTYWGGPHNEQFF.

J is TRBJ1-2 and V is TRBV7-9, with 9 bases aligning to TRBD1. Germline lookup yields CDR1 SEHNR and CDR2 FQNEAQ (reference sequence). Trimming cost V 6 bases and J 6 bases; bases outside gene matches: 17. CDR3 length equals 17 residues. The CDR3 protein is CASRNGGQGKEVDGYTF. The DNA of the CDR3 is TGTGCCAGCAGAAACGGGGGACAGGGTAAAGAAGTCGATGGCTACACCTTC.

This chain uses TRBV18 with TRBJ2-7; D is ambiguous. The DNA matches TRBJ2-5 better at its end, which makes the J call doubtful. The CDR3 extends over 12 amino acids. Germline CDR1 reads KGHSH; CDR2 reads LQKENI. The CDR3 region is CASSPPMETQYF. In nucleotides, the CDR3 is TGTGCCAGCTCACCACCCATGGAGACCCAGTACTTC.

The chain uses TRBV29-1 and TRBJ2-7, with D possibly being TRBD1 or TRBD2 (5 bases each). The CDR3 runs 13 residues. Germline loops: CDR1 SQVTM, CDR2 ANQGSEA. Trimming cost V 4 bases and J 1 base, with 11 bases left between them. CDR3 DNA: TGCAGCGTTGCCGGGACGGTATCCTACGAGCAGTACTTC. Translating it yields CSVAGTVSYEQYF.

The genes are TRBV2 and TRBJ1-1, with D perhaps matching TRBD1 (6 bases). CDR3 length: 12 residues. CDR1 and CDR2 from the germline V gene are SNHLY and FYNNEI. As DNA, the CDR3 is TGTGTGACAGGCGCCGGGAACACTGAAGCTTTCTTT. It is translated as CVTGAGNTEAFF.

The genes are TRBV4-1 and TRBJ1-2; possible D gene TRBD1, 6 bases. V lost 0 bases and J lost 8, with 16 bases in between. The length of the CDR3 is 15 residues. Germline assignment: CDR1 MGHRA and CDR2 YSYEKL. The DNA for the CDR3 is TGCGCCAGCAGCCAAGATGATGCAGGGGTGCGGGGCTACACCTTC. Translation gives CASSQDDAGVRGYTF.

This clonotype was seen only a few times. This chain connects TRBV9 to TRBJ2-7; no firm D call. The CDR3 loop spans 15 amino acids. Germline V CDR1 and CDR2: SGDLS, YYNGEE. Trimming left V 0 bases short and J 1 base short, with 11 bases between. Written as DNA, the CDR3 is TGTGCCAGCAGCGTAGGGGCCCAACTTTCCTACGAGCAGTACTTC. Encoded protein: CASSVGAQLSYEQYF.

This clonotype occurred once. The CDR3 reads CASSPYDPGQGTNEQFF. In DNA form, the CDR3 reads TGTGCCAGCTCACCCTACGACCCGGGACAGGGGACAAATGAGCAGTTCTTC. The gene calls are TRBV18 and TRBJ2-1, with 10 bases fitting TRBD1. The germline gives CDR1 KGHSH, CDR2 LQKENI. V gave up 3 bases and J gave up 7 bases; unmatched junction bases: 12. The CDR3 length is 17 residues.

The V call is TRBV6-2 or TRBV6-3, the J call TRBJ2-4, with D maybe TRBD1 (5 bases). Between the trimmed V and J ends, which lost 6 bases and 0 bases, there was a span of 12 bases. Germline CDR1 MNHEY, CDR2 SVGEGT. The CDR3 is 15 amino acids. In DNA form, the CDR3 reads TGTGCCAGCAGGTACCCAGGGAAAGCCAAAAACATTCAGTACTTC. This codes for CASRYPGKAKNIQYF.

V usage is TRBV12-3 or TRBV12-4 and J usage is TRBJ1-4; the D gene is possibly TRBD1 (5 bases). CDR3 length: 17 amino acids. The V gene lost 4 bases and the J gene lost 0 bases, with 15 bases spanning the gap. The CDR3 bases are TGTGCCAGCAGTTCCCCCCGCCAGGGTGCAACTAATGAAAAACTGTTTTTT. This codes for CASSSPRQGATNEKLFF.

This clonotype was found many times. DNA of the CDR3: TGTGCCAGCAGTTCCGGACAGGGGCGGTCACCCCTCCACTTT. It yields the protein CASSSGQGRSPLHF. V gene TRBV12-3 or TRBV12-4 combines with J gene TRBJ1-6; the match to TRBD1 covers 9 bases. V trimming: 4 bases; J trimming: 10 bases; junction bases outside the gene matches: 5. The CDR3 totals 14 residues.

The J gene is TRBJ2-7, the V gene TRBV6-4, with D perhaps matching TRBD1 (5 bases). Germline values: CDR1 MRHNA, CDR2 SNTAGT. The CDR3 totals 14 residues. Trimming took off 3 bases at V and 0 bases at J, with 9 bases between the two ends. Here the CDR3 DNA reads TGTGCCAGCAGTGAGGCGGACACCTCCTACGAGCAGTACTTC. It encodes CASSEADTSYEQYF.

This chain links TRBV6-1 with TRBJ2-7, with TRBD1 matching over 7 bases. Germline loops: CDR1 MNHNS, CDR2 SASEGT. The V gene end was trimmed by 3 bases and the J gene end by 2 bases; junction bases not matched to a gene: 1. This CDR3 spans 13 amino acids. The CDR3: CASSETGTYEQYF. The CDR3 nucleotides are TGTGCCAGCAGTGAGACAGGGACCTACGAGCAGTACTTC.

This clonotype was detected a few times. The genes are TRBV9 and TRBJ1-6; no firm D call. Germline V CDR1 and CDR2: SGDLS, YYNGEE. V shed 4 bases and J shed 10 bases, with 15 bases lying between them. The CDR3 sequence is 14 residues long. The CDR3 sequence is CASSPGEGNSPLHF. In nucleotides, the CDR3 is TGTGCCAGCAGCCCTGGGGAGGGAAACTCACCCCTCCACTTT.

This clonotype showed up just once. The chain recombines TRBV18 with TRBJ2-5; tentatively, D is TRBD2 (6 bases). Germline lookup yields CDR1 KGHSH and CDR2 LQKENI. The CDR3 totals 14 residues. With 3 bases removed from V and 5 bases from J, the gap between germline ends came to 13 bases. The CDR3 is CASSPRDAGETQYF. CDR3 sequence (DNA): TGTGCCAGCTCACCGCGGGACGCGGGGGAGACCCAGTACTTC.

This chain links TRBV12-3 or TRBV12-4 with TRBJ2-5; 11 nucleotides align to TRBD2. With V trimmed by 3 bases and J by 5 bases, 5 bases remained unmatched. This CDR3 spans 15 amino acids. CDR3: CASSFTSGGGETQYF. CDR3 DNA: TGTGCCAGCAGTTTTACTAGCGGGGGAGGGGAGACCCAGTACTTC.

The chain links TRBV20-1 to TRBJ2-7; no clear D gene. There are 14 residues in the CDR3. The ends were cut back, 0 bases at V and 2 bases at J, with 11 bases in the middle. Germline loops: CDR1 DFQATT, CDR2 SNEGSKA (reference sequence). The CDR3 DNA reads TGCAGTGCTAGAGAGTGGGCTGGCCCCTACGAGCAGTACTTC. Translating it yields CSAREWAGPYEQYF.